This T cell receptor (beta chain) was recorded in a study of T-cell memory formation after mild COVID-19. In its sample, this clonotype was seen many times. TCRdb reprocessed the 5' RACE reads via MiXCR and lists one record per CDR3 protein. The sample includes roughly 350,000 distinct CDR3 sequences, more than 20% of them seen just once. V lost 4 bases to trimming and J lost 1 base, with 7 bases between them. Germline V gene data show CDR1 as SNHLY and CDR2 as FYNNEI. CDR3 length equals 13 residues. This clonotype originated in an adult woman who had mild COVID-19 (a few samples of this study predate the infection). Cell type and time point are not known. Sequenced material: PBMCs or a T cell subset sorted from them (not recorded which). V is TRBV2 and J is TRBJ1-1; D remains unclear. This chain's CDR3 is CASSVQPNTEAFF. CDR3 nucleotides: TGTGCCAGCAGTGTCCAGCCGAACACTGAAGCTTTCTTT. Filled out from reference TRBV2 and TRBJ1-1, the complete variable domain reads EPEVTQTPSHQVTQMGQEVILRCVPISNHLYFYWYRQILGQKVEFLVSFYNNEISEKSEIFDDQFSVERPDGSNFTLKIRSTKLEDSAMYFCASSVQPNTEAFFGQGTRLTVV.